This TCR beta chain was captured in a study of preoperative IRX-2 immunotherapy in early breast cancer. Profiling relied on immunoSEQ multiplex PCR, and the TCRdb table lists in-frame clones only, not all of them. The sample carries roughly 34,000 clones, under 90% recorded once. Treatment described: preoperative locoregional IRX-2 cytokine immunotherapy. Patients received preoperative, locoregional IRX-2 cytokine immunotherapy in a phase Ib study. This CDR3 comprises 12 residues. V was cut by 5 bases and J by 3 bases, with 8 bases left in between. The germline gives CDR1 LNHDA, CDR2 SQIVND (reference sequence).

The chain joins TRBV19 to TRBJ2-7, with D possibly called TRBD1 or TRBD2 (6 bases each). Sequenced material: tumor tissue, taken after IRX-2 immunotherapy. This sequence originates from a human donor with breast cancer. The CDR3 spells CASSAGHYEQYF. As DNA, the CDR3 is TGTGCCAGTAGTGCGGGACACTACGAGCAGTACTTC.